These 6 T cell receptor beta chains share one sample of origin, sequenced in a study of beta chain features in type 1 diabetes. The study reverse transcribed the entire isolated RNA, so it sequenced expressed TCRB transcripts. TCRdb's copy holds only in-frame clones and misses some; the assay was immunoSEQ multiplex PCR. The sample has fewer than 200,000 clones, about 12% seen once. The material sequenced was central memory CD4+ T cells from blood. The receptors shown here come from a woman aged 18-29 years in good health.

This clone showed up many times. Distinct nucleotide sequences in the sample also encode this CDR3. The chain uses TRBV29-1 and TRBJ1-1; D is perhaps TRBD1 (5 bases). Germline V lookup: CDR1 SQVTM, CDR2 ANQGSEA. V lost 4 bases, J lost 1 base, and 10 bases lay in between. This CDR3 region has 13 residues. DNA of the CDR3: TGCAGCGTTGGGGCAGGGCCGAACACTGAAGCTTTCTTT. Translated: CSVGAGPNTEAFF.

This clone was detected only a few times. The gene calls are TRBV28 and TRBJ1-2, with TRBD1 matching 12 bases. Germline CDR1 reads MDHEN; CDR2 reads SYDVKM. This CDR3 has 14 amino acids. Germline trimming cut 4 bases from V and 7 bases from J; bases unmatched to any gene: 4. The CDR3 region is CASSSPGQGAGYTF. The DNA of the CDR3 is TGTGCCAGCAGTTCCCCGGGACAGGGGGCTGGCTACACCTTC.

The chain employs TRBV30 and TRBJ1-5; 7 bases are shared with TRBD1. The CDR3 runs 16 residues. J gave up 2 bases and V 2 bases, and 9 bases lay outside the gene matches. Germline assignment: CDR1 GTSNPN and CDR2 SVGIG (reference sequence). The CDR3 region is CAWSTSRGGGNQPQHF. In DNA, the CDR3 is TGTGCCTGGAGTACGTCGCGAGGGGGCGGCAATCAGCCCCAGCATTTT.

The rearrangement uses TRBV5-4 and TRBJ2-1; a weak D match, TRBD2 (6 bases). Looked up from germline, CDR1 is SGHNT and CDR2 is YYREEE (reference sequence). The CDR3 is made up of 15 amino acids. V was cut by 4 bases and J by 0 bases, with 11 bases left in between. The CDR3: CASSPSESSYNEQFF. The CDR3 DNA reads TGTGCCAGCAGCCCTAGCGAGAGCTCCTACAATGAGCAGTTCTTC.

The chain links TRBV5-1 to TRBJ1-5; a possible D gene is TRBD1 (5 bases). This CDR3 spans 15 amino acids. Germline V gene sequence: CDR1 SGHRS, CDR2 YFSETQ. The V gene lost 0 bases and the J gene lost 0 bases, with 7 bases spanning the gap. The CDR3 loop is CASSLGQSSNQPQHF. Here the CDR3 DNA reads TGCGCCAGCAGCTTGGGACAGAGTAGCAATCAGCCCCAGCATTTT.

V gene TRBV5-1 combines with J gene TRBJ2-2; D is possibly TRBD1 (5 bases). CDR3 length: 17 residues. Germline CDR1 and CDR2: SGHRS and YFSETQ. V lost 0 bases to trimming and J lost 1 base, with 13 bases between them. CDR3 DNA: TGCGCCAGCAGCTTGGCCTTTGGGGCCAAGAACACCGGGGAGCTGTTTTTT. It yields the protein CASSLAFGAKNTGELFF.